This is a list of T cell receptor beta chains from one sample in a study of patients with pleural tuberculosis. TCRdb passed the reads through MiXCR, listing each CDR3 protein once. The repertoire holds tens of thousands of distinct CDR3 sequences, with over 15% as singletons. The sequenced material came from peripheral blood. Receptors were obtained from a human donor with pleural tuberculosis. Each CDR3 is given with its conserved first and last residue. Fields, in order: D gene, J gene, V gene, clone size, CDR3 protein, CDR3 DNA. A D gene is named only where the DNA matches it firmly. Clone size appears in some rows only: once, few, many, or a class for an expanded clone.

NA | TRBJ2-7 | TRBV15 | many | CATSRPGLLSYEQYF | TGTGCCACCAGCAGACCGGGACTCTTGTCCTACGAGCAGTACTTC
NA | TRBJ1-5 | TRBV20-1 | many | CSAPPGQSNQPQHF | TGCAGTGCCCCCCCCGGACAGTCTAATCAGCCCCAGCATTTT
NA | TRBJ1-5 | TRBV4-2 | many | CASSQGGQYQPQHF | TGTGCCAGCAGCCAAGGAGGACAATATCAGCCCCAGCATTTT
NA | TRBJ2-7 | TRBV7-2 | many | CASSPLQGSYEQYF | TGTGCCAGCAGCCCCTTACAGGGCTCCTACGAGCAGTACTTC
NA | TRBJ2-1 | TRBV7-9 | NA | CASSRTGKDEQFF | TGTGCCAGCAGCCGAACGGGGAAAGATGAGCAGTTCTTC
TRBD2 | TRBJ2-7 | TRBV5-6 | NA | CASRREYEQYF | TGTGCCAGCAGGCGGGAGTACGAGCAGTACTTC
NA | TRBJ1-5 | TRBV30 | NA | CAWSVRGQPQRF | TGTGCCTGGAGTGTGAGGGGTCAGCCCCAGCGTTTT
NA | TRBJ2-5 | TRBV20-1 | NA | CSARADSAQKTQYF | TGCAGTGCCAGGGCGGATTCTGCTCAAAAGACCCAGTACTTC
NA | TRBJ2-3 | TRBV19 | many | CASSSGRLRDTQYF | TGTGCCAGTAGTTCCGGACGGCTGAGGGATACGCAGTATTTT
TRBD1 | TRBJ1-5 | TRBV9 | many | CASSVGDRGHQPQHF | TGTGCCAGCAGCGTAGGGGATAGGGGGCATCAGCCCCAGCATTTT
TRBD1 | TRBJ2-3 | TRBV30 | NA | CAWSHTGGITDTQYF | TGTGCCTGGAGTCATACAGGGGGGATAACAGATACGCAGTATTTT
TRBD1 | TRBJ2-7 | TRBV29-1 | many | CSVESGGAAYEQYF | TGCAGCGTTGAATCAGGGGGCGCCGCCTACGAGCAGTACTTC
NA | TRBJ1-2 | TRBV4-1 | many | CASSQPRENYGYTF | TGCGCCAGCAGCCAACCCAGGGAGAACTATGGCTACACCTTC
NA | TRBJ1-5 | TRBV27 | medium-sized | CASSWGVKQPQHF | TGTGCCAGCAGTTGGGGGGTGAAACAGCCCCAGCATTTT
NA | TRBJ2-1 | TRBV7-9 | NA | CASSHSKGGEQFF | TGTGCCAGCAGCCATAGTAAGGGTGGAGAGCAGTTCTTC
NA | TRBJ2-1 | TRBV12-3/TRBV12-4 | many | CASSLARNEQFF | TGTGCCAGCAGTTTAGCTCGTAATGAGCAGTTCTTC
NA | TRBJ2-7 | TRBV24-1 | NA | CATGDFSKGQYF | TGTGCCACCGGTGATTTCTCCAAAGGGCAGTACTTC
TRBD1 | TRBJ1-6 | TRBV20-1 | many | CSAQDRENSPLHF | TGCAGTGCACAGGACAGGGAGAATTCACCCCTCCACTTT
NA | TRBJ1-1 | TRBV12-3/TRBV12-4 | NA | CASSFGTEALF | TGTGCCAGCAGTTTTGGAACTGAAGCTCTCTTT
NA | TRBJ1-1 | TRBV4-3 | many | CASSQAVRTEAFF | TGCGCCAGCAGCCAAGCGGTGCGCACTGAAGCTTTCTTT